This T cell receptor beta chain was sequenced in a study of T cell responses to AZD1222 COVID-19 vaccine. Study-wide results and limits: AZD1222 recipients seropositive at baseline numbered only six or seven.

Comments on this clone: Its specificity is not known. The junction departs from the called germline gene at one end, perhaps through a read error.

The assay was immunoSEQ multiplex PCR, and TCRdb's table has in-frame clones only and misses some. Among some 90,000 clones, 87% were seen once, and the ten largest hold about 1.6%. Germline CDR1 is LGHDT and CDR2 is YNNKEL (reference sequence). The CDR3 has 14 residues. Material: peripheral blood, obtained on day 0 of AZD1222 vaccination. V usage is TRBV3-1 (or the pseudogene TRBV3-2) and J usage is TRBJ2-7; D is unclear. The clonotype originates from an adult in good health. CDR3 nucleotide sequence: TGTGCCAGCAGCCAAGATCCCCCCGAGACGGTAGGGTTCTTC. Protein: CASSQDPPETVGFF.